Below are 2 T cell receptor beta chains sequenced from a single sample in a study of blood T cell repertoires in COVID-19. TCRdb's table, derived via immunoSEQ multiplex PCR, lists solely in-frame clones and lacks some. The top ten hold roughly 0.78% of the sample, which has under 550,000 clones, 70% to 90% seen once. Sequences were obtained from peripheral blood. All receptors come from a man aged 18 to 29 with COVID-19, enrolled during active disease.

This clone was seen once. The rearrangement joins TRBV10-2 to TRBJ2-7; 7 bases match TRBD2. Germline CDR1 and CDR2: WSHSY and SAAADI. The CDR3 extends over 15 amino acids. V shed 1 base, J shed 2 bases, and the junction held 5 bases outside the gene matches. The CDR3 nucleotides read TGCGCCAGCAGTGAGTGGTTAGCGGGTACCTACGAGCAGTACTTC. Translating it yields CASSEWLAGTYEQYF.

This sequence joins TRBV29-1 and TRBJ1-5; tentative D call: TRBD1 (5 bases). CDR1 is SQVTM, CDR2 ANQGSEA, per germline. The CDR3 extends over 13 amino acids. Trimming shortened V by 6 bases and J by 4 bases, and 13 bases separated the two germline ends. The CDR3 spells CSVGGSGNQPQHF. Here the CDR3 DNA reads TGCAGCGTGGGGGGTTCAGGGAATCAGCCCCAGCATTTT.